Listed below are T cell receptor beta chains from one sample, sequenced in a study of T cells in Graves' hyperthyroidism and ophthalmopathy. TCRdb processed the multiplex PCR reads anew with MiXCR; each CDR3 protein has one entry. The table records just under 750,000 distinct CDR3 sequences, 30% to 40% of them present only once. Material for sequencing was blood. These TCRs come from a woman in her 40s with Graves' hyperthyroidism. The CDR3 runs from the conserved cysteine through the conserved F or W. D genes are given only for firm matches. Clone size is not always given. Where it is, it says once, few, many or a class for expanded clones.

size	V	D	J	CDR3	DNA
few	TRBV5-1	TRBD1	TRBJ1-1	CASMLRDSMNTEAFF	TGTGCCAGCATGTTGAGGGACAGCATGAACACTGAAGCTTTCTTT
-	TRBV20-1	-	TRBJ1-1	CSAISGFSTEAFF	TGCAGTGCTATATCGGGCTTTTCCACTGAAGCTTTCTTT
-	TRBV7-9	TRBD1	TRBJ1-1	CANSWDRGPPNTEAFF	TGTGCCAACAGCTGGGACAGGGGGCCCCCGAACACTGAAGCTTTCTTT
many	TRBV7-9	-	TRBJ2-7	CASSFGDRPDEQYF	TGTGCCAGCAGCTTTGGTGACAGACCGGACGAGCAGTACTTC
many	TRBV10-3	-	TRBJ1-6	CATSTATHNSPLHF	TGTGCCACCTCAACAGCTACGCATAATTCACCCCTCCACTTT
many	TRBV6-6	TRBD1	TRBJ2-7	CATRDRAYEQYF	TGTGCCACTAGGGACAGAGCCTACGAGCAGTACTTC
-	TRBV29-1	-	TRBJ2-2	CSVDGQMNTGELFF	TGCAGCGTTGACGGACAGATGAACACCGGGGAGCTGTTTTTT
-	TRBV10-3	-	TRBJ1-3	CASSESWTGNTIYF	TGTGCCAGCAGTGAGTCTTGGACCGGGAACACCATATATTTT
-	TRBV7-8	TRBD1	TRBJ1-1	CASSSQGGAPGEAFF	TGTGCCAGCAGCTCACAGGGGGGGGCCCCTGGTGAAGCTTTCTTT
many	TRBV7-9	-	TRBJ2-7	CASSLVEGRGRSYEQYF	TGTGCCAGCAGCTTAGTGGAGGGACGGGGTCGCTCCTACGAGCAGTACTTC
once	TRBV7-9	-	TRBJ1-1	CASSAPGLAGYTEAFF	TGTGCCAGCAGCGCACCGGGACTAGCGGGATACACTGAGGCTTTCTTT
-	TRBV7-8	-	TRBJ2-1	CASSLSLSSYNEQFF	TGTGCCAGCAGCTTAAGTCTGAGCTCCTACAATGAGCAGTTCTTC
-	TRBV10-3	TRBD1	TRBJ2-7	CASSETTGTDPYEQYF	TGTGCCAGCAGCGAAACCACCGGGACAGATCCCTACGAGCAGTACTTC
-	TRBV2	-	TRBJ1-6	CASIRVEICAPLHF	TGTGCCAGCATCCGGGTAGAAATATGCGCACCCCTCCACTTT
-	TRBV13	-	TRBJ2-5	CASSFRSPWEETQYF	TGTGCCAGCAGCTTCCGGTCTCCCTGGGAAGAGACCCAGTACTTC
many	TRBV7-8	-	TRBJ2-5	CASSLVASQETQYF	TGTGCCAGCAGCTTAGTCGCGTCCCAAGAGACCCAGTACTTC
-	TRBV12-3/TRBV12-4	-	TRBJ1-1	CASSLAWMNTEAFF	TGTGCCAGCAGTTTAGCGTGGATGAACACTGAAGCTTTCTTT
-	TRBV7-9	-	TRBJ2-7	CASSLIGGVPYEQYF	TGTGCCAGCAGCTTGATAGGGGGTGTCCCCTACGAGCAGTACTTC
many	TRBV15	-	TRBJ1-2	CATSRDHTGDGYTF	TGTGCCACCAGCAGAGATCACACAGGAGATGGCTACACCTTC
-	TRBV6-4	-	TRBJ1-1	CASSRNQGSYTEAFF	TGTGCCAGCAGTCGGAACCAGGGGAGCTACACTGAAGCTTTCTTT
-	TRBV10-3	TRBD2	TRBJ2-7	CAIGPSGGGTPPYEQYF	TGTGCCATCGGGCCGTCCGGCGGGGGGACCCCTCCCTACGAGCAGTACTTC
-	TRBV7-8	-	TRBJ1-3	CASSLAKITHTIYF	TGTGCCAGCAGCTTAGCGAAGATCACACACACCATATATTTT
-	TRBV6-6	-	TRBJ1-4	CASSRGMTWGNEKLFF	TGTGCCAGCAGTCGCGGGATGACTTGGGGAAATGAAAAACTGTTTTTT
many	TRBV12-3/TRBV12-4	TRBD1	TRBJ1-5	CASSTHRGINQPQHF	TGTGCCAGCAGTACCCACAGGGGCATCAATCAGCCCCAGCATTTT
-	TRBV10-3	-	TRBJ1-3	CASSDKTSMSGNTIYF	TGTGCCAGCAGTGACAAGACGTCGATGTCTGGAAACACCATATATTTT
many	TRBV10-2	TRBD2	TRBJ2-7	CAIRSGSSYEQYF	TGCGCCATCCGTAGCGGGAGCAGCTACGAGCAGTACTTC
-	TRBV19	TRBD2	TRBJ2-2	CASSLGLAGGANTGELFF	TGTGCCAGTAGTCTTGGACTAGCGGGAGGGGCGAACACCGGGGAGCTGTTTTTT
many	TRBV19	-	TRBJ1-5	CASVLTGNTQPQHF	TGTGCCAGTGTCCTGACCGGCAACACACAGCCCCAGCATTTT
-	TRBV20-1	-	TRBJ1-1	CSARREVGNTEAFF	TGCAGTGCTAGAAGGGAGGTCGGGAACACTGAAGCTTTCTTT
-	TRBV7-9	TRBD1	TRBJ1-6	CAGPDRGNSPLHF	TGTGCCGGACCTGACAGGGGCAATTCACCCCTCCACTTT
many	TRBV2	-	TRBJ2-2	CASSREGTGELFF	TGTGCCAGCAGTCGAGAGGGCACCGGGGAGCTGTTTTTT